These 32 T cell receptor beta chains were sequenced from one sample in a study of metastatic and nonmetastatic thyroid tumors. Ahead of thyroid surgery, no patient had received treatment of any kind. TCRdb called clones again from the PCR reads with MiXCR. The data contain approximately 26,000 clones, roughly 25% of them singletons. Source material: blood. These receptors were collected from a female donor with papillary thyroid cancer or a benign thyroid nodule (not recorded which). Some clones in this sample may be carry-over from other donors' samples.

This clone was counted many times. V is TRBV5-6 and J is TRBJ1-6; D remains unclear. There are 17 residues in the CDR3. V dropped 3 bases and J dropped 5 bases, with 18 bases sitting between them. Per the germline V gene, CDR1 is SGHDT and CDR2 is YYEEEE. Here the CDR3 reads CASSYRASYGNNSPLHF. CDR3 DNA: TGTGCCAGCAGCTACCGGGCCTCTTACGGGAATAATTCACCCCTCCACTTT.

The rearrangement uses TRBV25-1 and TRBJ2-2, with TRBD2 as a possible D gene (6 bases). Trimming pared 5 bases from V and 2 bases from J, leaving 12 bases between. The length of the CDR3 is 15 residues. Germline V CDR1 and CDR2: MGHDK, SYGVNS. The CDR3 spells CASSTLGLNTGELFF. CDR3 DNA: TGTGCCAGCAGTACACTGGGACTCAACACCGGGGAGCTGTTTTTT.

In its sample, this clone was seen once. This chain uses TRBV5-1 with TRBJ1-2; TRBD1 matches at 9 bases. This CDR3 region has 15 residues. Losses at the gene ends were 4 bases for V and 2 bases for J; bases not matched to a gene: 6. Germline assignment: CDR1 SGHRS and CDR2 YFSETQ. The CDR3 loop reads CASSGGQGGNYGYTF. In nucleotides, the CDR3 is TGCGCCAGCAGCGGGGGACAGGGAGGGAACTATGGCTACACCTTC.

By its share, this clone is medium-sized. The chain links TRBV25-1 to TRBJ1-2; D might be TRBD1 (6 bases). In germline, CDR1 is MGHDK, CDR2 SYGVNS. Trimming took 0 bases from V and 2 from J, leaving 16 bases between them. The length of the CDR3 is 17 residues. The chain's CDR3 is CASSEYGGGRANYGYTF. The CDR3 DNA reads as TGTGCCAGCAGTGAATATGGGGGGGGCAGGGCGAACTATGGCTACACCTTC.

This clone was detected ten times or more. The rearrangement links TRBV2 to TRBJ1-1; D gene uncertain. Germline V gene data show CDR1 as SNHLY and CDR2 as FYNNEI. With 1 base removed from V and 4 bases from J, the gap between germline ends came to 13 bases. The CDR3 runs to 15 residues. CDR3 protein: CASSEVKGMGTEAFF. The CDR3 region has the DNA TGTGCCAGCAGTGAAGTGAAAGGGATGGGCACTGAAGCTTTCTTT.

This clone appeared many times. This chain uses TRBV19 with TRBJ1-2; no firm D call. From germline, CDR1 is LNHDA and CDR2 SQIVND (reference sequence). V dropped 3 bases and J dropped 5 bases, with 7 bases sitting between them. The CDR3 has 12 residues. CDR3 coding DNA: TGTGCCAGTAGTATGCACACTTATGGCTACACCTTC. This translates into CASSMHTYGYTF.

In its sample, this clone was seen many times. Just one base apart from a much larger clone, this may be a read error. The chain combines TRBV7-2 with TRBJ2-7; 10 positions match TRBD2. The germline V gene encodes CDR1 SGHTA and CDR2 FQGNSA. The CDR3 covers 17 residues. With 0 bases clipped from V and 9 bases from J, the junction kept 14 bases outside the gene matches. CDR3: CASSLAYGAGGLAGQYF. CDR3 DNA: TGTGCCAGCAGCTTAGCCTACGGAGCGGGAGGGCTTGCCGGGCAGTACTTC.

This clone was found a few times. The genes are TRBV18 and TRBJ1-5; 8 bases are a match to TRBD1. Germline-derived CDR1 and CDR2 are KGHSH and LQKENI. The ends lost 3 bases at V and 2 bases at J; junction bases unmatched: 3. The CDR3 contains 15 residues. The CDR3 DNA sequence: TGTGCCAGCTCACCGACGGACAGGGGCAATCAGCCCCAGCATTTT. The encoded protein is CASSPTDRGNQPQHF. The whole variable domain, filled in from reference TRBV18 and TRBJ1-5, reads NAGVMQNPRHLVRRRGQEARLRCSPMKGHSHVYWYRQLPEEGLKFMVYLQKENIIDESGMPKERFSAEFPKEGPSILRIQQVVRGDSAAYFCASSPTDRGNQPQHFGDGTRLSIL.

This clone was seen many times. The J gene is TRBJ2-3, the V gene TRBV3-1; TRBD2 agrees at 7 bases. The germline V gene has CDR1 LGHDT and CDR2 YNNKEL (reference sequence). The CDR3 loop spans 13 amino acids. The ends lost 7 bases at V and 0 bases at J; junction bases unmatched: 1. The CDR3 spells CASNGGSTDTQYF. In DNA, the CDR3 is TGTGCCAGCAACGGGGGGAGCACAGATACGCAGTATTTT.

This clone is labeled as medium-sized (0.01 to 0.1%). V gene TRBV28 combines with J gene TRBJ2-7; D gene ambiguous. V lost 3 bases to trimming and J lost 2 bases, with 11 bases between them. CDR3 size: 14 residues. Germline CDR1 and CDR2: MDHEN and SYDVKM. The CDR3 DNA follows: TGTGCCAGCAGTTTCTTTACAGAAGCCTACGAGCAGTACTTC. Protein product: CASSFFTEAYEQYF.

In this sample, this clone is medium-sized. The chain combines TRBV27 with TRBJ1-6; a possible D gene is TRBD1 (5 bases). Germline values: CDR1 MNHEY, CDR2 SMNVEV (reference sequence). Trimming left V 7 bases short and J 10 bases short, with 17 bases between. The CDR3 consists of 14 residues. The CDR3 region is CASNPGTKRSPLHF. The CDR3 DNA reads TGTGCCAGCAATCCCGGGACCAAGAGGTCACCCCTCCACTTT.

This clone is medium-sized in the sample. V usage is TRBV20-1 and J usage is TRBJ1-1, with 9 bases fitting TRBD1. Per germline, CDR1 DFQATT and CDR2 SNEGSKA (reference sequence). This CDR3 is built from 15 residues. The J segment lost 7 bases and the V segment lost 0 bases, leaving 9 bases of the junction unmatched. CDR3 coding DNA: TGCAGTGCTAGAGATAGCGGACAGGGGAGGTATGAAGCTTTCTTT. Translation: CSARDSGQGRYEAFF.

V gene TRBV24-1 combines with J gene TRBJ1-2; D perhaps matches TRBD1 (6 bases). V was clipped by 12 bases and J by 7 bases, with 23 bases between them. The CDR3 is 14 residues long. Germline V lookup: CDR1 KGHDR, CDR2 SFDVKD. The CDR3 spells CAAQGTWDGGGYTF. CDR3 nucleotides: TGTGCCGCCCAGGGGACATGGGACGGCGGTGGCTACACCTTC.

This clone is labeled as medium-sized. V is TRBV5-1 and J is TRBJ2-1; tentatively, D is TRBD1 or TRBD2 (5 bases each). Trimming shortened V by 5 bases and J by 2 bases, and 14 bases separated the two germline ends. The germline gives CDR1 SGHRS, CDR2 YFSETQ. The CDR3 covers 15 residues. The DNA of the CDR3 is TGCGCCAGCAGTTACGGGACCAATACCTACAATGAGCAGTTCTTC. The encoded protein is CASSYGTNTYNEQFF.

This clone occurred a few times. The chain carries TRBV6-4 and TRBJ1-4; no definite D call. The length of the CDR3 is 15 residues. Germline V gives CDR1 MRHNA, CDR2 SNTAGT. Trimming stripped 7 bases from V and 5 bases from J, with 17 bases between. CDR3 protein: CASIAPGRYNEKLFF. CDR3 coding DNA: TGTGCCAGCATTGCACCCGGACGGTACAATGAAAAACTGTTTTTT.

This clone has ten or more counts. The chain joins TRBV30 to TRBJ1-4; D is uncertain. The length of the CDR3 is 12 residues. V was pared by 3 bases and J by 4 bases, with 6 bases between. The germline CDR1 and CDR2 sequences are GTSNPN and SVGIG (reference sequence). The CDR3 protein is CAWSGINEKLFF. The CDR3 region has the DNA TGTGCCTGGAGCGGAATTAATGAAAAACTGTTTTTT.

This clone is a singleton in its sample. V gene TRBV3-1 combines with J gene TRBJ2-6; D is unclear. Germline loops: CDR1 LGHDT, CDR2 YNNKEL (reference sequence). The CDR3 length is 16 residues. V was clipped by 1 base and J by 1 base, with 8 bases between them. For the CDR3, the DNA is TGTGCCAGCAGCCAAGTTCCGCGTTCTGGGGCCAACGTCCTGACTTTC. Translating gives CASSQVPRSGANVLTF.

The rearrangement joins TRBV2 to TRBJ2-7; 7 bases agree with TRBD2. Germline V CDR1 and CDR2: SNHLY, FYNNEI. The CDR3 has 13 amino acids. V dropped 5 bases and J dropped 5; count of bases not matched to a gene: 6. The CDR3 spells CASSNPGRDEQYV. Written as DNA, the CDR3 is TGTGCCAGCAGTAATCCAGGGAGGGACGAGCAGTACGTC.

The J gene is TRBJ2-7, the V gene TRBV7-9, with D hard to call. V was clipped by 3 bases and J by 7 bases, with 4 bases between them. The germline V gene encodes CDR1 SEHNR and CDR2 FQNEAQ (reference sequence). The CDR3 totals 10 residues. The CDR3 loop is CASSLREQYF. The DNA for the CDR3 is TGTGCCAGCAGCTTGAGGGAGCAGTACTTC.

Ten or more counts support this clone. V gene TRBV7-2 combines with J gene TRBJ1-1; the D is unclear. The germline CDR1 and CDR2 sequences are SGHTA and FQGNSA. The CDR3 has 14 amino acids. The V gene lost 0 bases and the J gene lost 1 base, with 6 bases spanning the gap. The CDR3 loop reads CASSLARENTEAFF. The CDR3 nucleotides read TGTGCCAGCAGCTTAGCGCGAGAGAACACTGAAGCTTTCTTT.

V usage is TRBV10-3 and J usage is TRBJ2-7, with 9 nucleotides matching TRBD1. Losses at the gene ends were 4 bases for V and 6 bases for J; bases not matched to a gene: 4. Germline CDR1 ENHRY, CDR2 SYGVKD. The CDR3 spans 13 residues. CDR3 bases: TGTGCCATCAGTGTTGAGGACAGGGGCGAGCAGTACTTC. It specifies CAISVEDRGEQYF.

J is TRBJ2-7 and V is TRBV20-1; D not resolved. The ends were cut back, 6 bases at V and 6 bases at J, with 15 bases in the middle. Per the germline V gene, CDR1 is DFQATT and CDR2 is SNEGSKA (reference sequence). The CDR3 runs 12 residues. CDR3 DNA: TGCAGTGCCAATGCAGACCGTGGCGAGCAGTACTTC. Protein product: CSANADRGEQYF.

This clone occurred a few times. The CDR3 DNA reads as TGTGCCAGCAGTGAAGGCACAGGGGTAAACTATGGCTACACCTTC. Protein: CASSEGTGVNYGYTF. The rearrangement links TRBV6-1 to TRBJ1-2; TRBD1 matches at 7 bases. Germline trimming cut 1 base from V and 2 bases from J; bases unmatched to any gene: 4. Germline values: CDR1 MNHNS, CDR2 SASEGT. The CDR3 is 15 residues long.

There are a few counts of this clone. This chain connects TRBV6-1 to TRBJ2-1; D is possibly TRBD1 or TRBD2 (5 bases each). Deletions cut 3 bases from V and 5 bases from J, with 11 bases between. The CDR3 consists of 14 residues. Germline V gives CDR1 MNHNS, CDR2 SASEGT. CDR3 sequence: CASSDLGGDNEQFF. CDR3 coding DNA: TGTGCCAGCAGTGATCTTGGGGGAGACAATGAGCAGTTCTTC.

Ten or more counts support this clone. J is TRBJ2-3 and V is TRBV19, with TRBD2 as a possible D gene (5 bases). V lost 5 bases and J 3 bases, leaving 12 bases between the germline ends. CDR1 LNHDA and CDR2 SQIVND come from the germline V gene (reference sequence). The CDR3 is 14 residues long. DNA of the CDR3: TGTGCCAGTAGTCCCGGGGTCCAGACAGATACGCAGTATTTT. It translates to CASSPGVQTDTQYF.

Comment on this clone: Mismatch with germline at one junction end may stem from a read error. The V and J genes are TRBV6-1 and TRBJ2-2; D perhaps matches TRBD2 (5 bases). This CDR3 has 14 amino acids. Germline CDR1 reads MNHNS; CDR2 reads SASEGT. CDR3 in DNA: TGTGCCAGCAGACCGGGGTTTAACACCGGGGAGCCGTTTTTT. It codes for CASRPGFNTGEPFF.

This clone showed up just a few times. The rearrangement links TRBV6-5 to TRBJ1-5; D is undetermined. The CDR3 runs to 14 residues. In germline, CDR1 is MNHEY, CDR2 SVGAGI. V lost 0 bases and J 8 bases, leaving 11 bases between the germline ends. This CDR3 is CASSYSKEDKPQHF. For the CDR3, the DNA is TGTGCCAGCAGTTACTCGAAAGAGGATAAGCCCCAGCATTTT.

In its sample, this clone was seen many times. J is TRBJ1-2 and V is TRBV12-3 or TRBV12-4, with D perhaps matching TRBD1 (5 bases). This CDR3 is built from 14 residues. Trimming took 3 bases from V and 7 from J, leaving 15 bases between them. This CDR3 reads CASSFQGLGRGYTF. CDR3 in DNA: TGTGCCAGCAGTTTTCAGGGACTTGGACGTGGCTACACCTTC.

This clone was recorded at least ten times. Other DNA sequences in this sample translate to the same CDR3. V is TRBV6-1 and J is TRBJ1-4; D remains unclear. The CDR3 has 15 residues. V gave up 5 bases and J gave up 2 bases, with 12 bases separating them. The germline CDR1 and CDR2 sequences are MNHNS and SASEGT. The CDR3 reads CASSPRPGTNEKLFF. In nucleotides, the CDR3 is TGTGCCAGCAGTCCCCGACCCGGGACTAATGAAAAACTGTTTTTT.

This clone was found many times. This may be a read error: a much more frequent sequence differs by one nucleotide. The same CDR3 can be traced to other DNA sequences in this sample. The chain uses TRBV20-1 and TRBJ2-7, with D possibly being TRBD1 or TRBD2 (7 bases each). Germline loops: CDR1 DFQATT, CDR2 SNEGSKA (reference sequence). CDR3 length equals 10 residues. CDR3 sequence (DNA): TGCATCCCCCAGGGGGGGGAGCAGTACTTC. Translating gives CIPQGGEQYF.

The chain recombines TRBV20-1 with TRBJ2-1; D might be TRBD1 or TRBD2, each matching 6 bases. This CDR3 region has 13 residues. Germline V CDR1 and CDR2: DFQATT, SNEGSKA (reference sequence). V shed 1 base and J shed 7 bases, with 11 bases lying between them. CDR3 coding DNA: TGCAGTGCTAGAGTTGGGGGGCTTAATGAGCAGTTCTTC. Its protein product is CSARVGGLNEQFF.

The count of this clone is one. Its ends do not fully match the called genes, so a read error is possible. V usage is TRBV5-1 and J usage is TRBJ1-2; TRBD1 agrees at 9 bases. The CDR3 length is 15 residues. From germline, CDR1 is SGHRS and CDR2 YFSETQ. This CDR3 is CASSLRSGQGYGYTF. CDR3 DNA: TGTGCCAGCAGCTTGAGGTCGGGACAGGGTTATGGCTACACCTTC.